The 15 T cell receptor beta chains below all came from one sample that was sequenced in a study of blood T cell repertoires in COVID-19. Libraries were prepared by immunoSEQ multiplex PCR; TCRdb keeps only in-frame clonotypes and omits some of them. The repertoire holds around 130,000 clones, around three quarters seen once, with approximately 11% in the top ten. Sequencing was done on a sample of peripheral blood. The receptors were sampled from a human donor in a cohort sampled during active COVID-19.

The genes are TRBV7-8 and TRBJ1-1; 10 bases are shared with TRBD1. V shed 1 base and J 1 base; nucleotides not matched to a gene: 9. Germline V gene lookup returns CDR1 SGHVS and CDR2 FQNEAQ. This CDR3 has 18 amino acids. For the CDR3, the DNA is TGTGCCAGCAGCTTAGTCGACAGGGGGCTTTTCGGGAACACTGAAGCTTTCTTT. It yields the protein CASSLVDRGLFGNTEAFF.

The gene calls are TRBV9 and TRBJ2-5, with D unclear. Looked up from germline, CDR1 is SGDLS and CDR2 is YYNGEE. The CDR3 covers 15 residues. V was cut by 0 bases and J by 0 bases, with 9 bases left in between. Here the CDR3 DNA reads TGTGCCAGCAGCGTAGCTACCGGGTACCAAGAGACCCAGTACTTC. This sequence encodes CASSVATGYQETQYF.

This clone was detected only a few times. J is TRBJ1-2 and V is TRBV3-1 (or the pseudogene TRBV3-2); D uncertain. The ends were cut back, 4 bases at V and 2 bases at J, with 11 bases in the middle. This CDR3 region has 14 residues. Looked up from germline, CDR1 is LGHDT and CDR2 is YNNKEL (reference sequence). The CDR3 reads CASSPAGGNYGYTF. CDR3 DNA: TGTGCCAGCAGCCCGGCGGGCGGAAACTATGGCTACACCTTC.

The chain employs TRBV27 and TRBJ1-5, with 10 bases aligning to TRBD1. J was trimmed by 5 bases and V by 2 bases; bases with no gene match: 3. Germline V lookup: CDR1 MNHEY, CDR2 SMNVEV (reference sequence). The CDR3 has 15 residues. CDR3 residues: CASSLAGTGDQPQHF. DNA of the CDR3: TGTGCCAGCAGTTTAGCCGGGACAGGGGATCAGCCCCAGCATTTT.

The chain combines TRBV21-1 with TRBJ2-7; the tabulated D call, TRBD1, remains unverified against the DNA. TRBV21-1 is recorded as a pseudogene. The CDR3 totals 13 residues. The chain's CDR3 is CASSNIQGYEQYF. The CDR3 DNA follows: TGTGCCAGCAGCAACATTCAGGGGTACGAGCAGTACTTC.

This rearrangement joins TRBV27 to TRBJ2-1; 13 nucleotides agree with TRBD2. CDR3 length: 16 residues. With V trimmed by 7 bases and J by 3 bases, 6 bases remained unmatched. Germline CDR1 and CDR2: MNHEY and SMNVEV (reference sequence). This CDR3 is CASNKLAGGLYNEQFF. For the CDR3, the DNA is TGTGCCAGCAACAAACTAGCGGGGGGGCTCTACAATGAGCAGTTCTTC.

This clone was observed a few times. The chain uses TRBV25-1 and TRBJ2-5, with a possible D match to TRBD1 (6 bases). This CDR3 spans 15 amino acids. CDR1 is MGHDK, CDR2 SYGVNS, per germline. V gave up 3 bases and J gave up 3 bases, with 14 bases separating them. CDR3 sequence reads: CASSDSGTPKETQYF. Written as DNA, the CDR3 is TGTGCCAGCAGTGATTCCGGGACACCAAAAGAGACCCAGTACTTC. Full variable domain (rest looked up from reference TRBV25-1 and TRBJ2-5): EADIYQTPRYLVIGTGKKITLECSQTMGHDKMYWYQQDPGMELHLIHYSYGVNSTEKGDLSSESTVSRIRTEHFPLTLESARPSHTSQYLCASSDSGTPKETQYFGPGTRLLVL.

The rearrangement uses TRBV9 and TRBJ2-2, with TRBD1 matching over 10 bases. CDR1 and CDR2 from the germline V gene are SGDLS and YYNGEE. The V gene end was trimmed by 3 bases and the J gene end by 4 bases; junction bases not matched to a gene: 9. This CDR3 region has 17 residues. CDR3 amino acids: CASSAEGGTGVTGELFF. CDR3 nucleotides: TGTGCCAGCAGCGCTGAGGGGGGGACAGGGGTCACCGGGGAGCTGTTTTTT.

The genes are TRBV10-3 and TRBJ1-3; no clear D gene. The CDR3 extends over 15 amino acids. CDR1 and CDR2 from the germline V gene are ENHRY and SYGVKD. Trimming cost V 4 bases and J 0 bases, with 10 bases left between them. CDR3 coding DNA: TGTGCCATCAGTGGGCAGGTCTTCTCTGGAAACACCATATATTTT. Protein sequence: CAISGQVFSGNTIYF.

This clone was counted a single time. V is TRBV7-8 and J is TRBJ2-3, with TRBD2 identical over 9 bases. This CDR3 spans 15 amino acids. CDR1 and CDR2 (germline): SGHVS, FQNEAQ. V lost 8 bases to trimming and J lost 1 base; unmatched junction nucleotides: 7. CDR3 coding DNA: TGTGCCAGCGGGACTAGCTGGGGTGGCACAGATACGCAGTATTTT. Protein sequence: CASGTSWGGTDTQYF. The full variable domain, completed using reference TRBV7-8 and TRBJ2-3, is GAGVSQSPRYKVAKRGQDVALRCDPISGHVSLFWYQQALGQGPEFLTYFQNEAQLDKSGLPSDRFFAERPEGSVSTLKIQRTQQEDSAVYLCASGTSWGGTDTQYFGPGTRLTVL.

This clone was recorded only once. The gene calls are TRBV4-2 and TRBJ1-2; D is uncertain. The CDR3 extends over 16 amino acids. The V and J ends lost 0 bases and 4 bases respectively, with 15 bases between them. The V gene's germline CDR1 is LGHNA and CDR2 YNFKEQ. For the CDR3, the DNA is TGTGCCAGCAGCCAAGAGGCAGAACCCGGGAGCTATGGCTACACCTTC. Translation gives CASSQEAEPGSYGYTF.

V gene TRBV9 combines with J gene TRBJ2-7; 7 nucleotides agree with TRBD2. V lost 3 bases, J lost 0 bases, and 6 bases stayed unmatched. Germline CDR1 reads SGDLS; CDR2 reads YYNGEE. This CDR3 spans 15 amino acids. CDR3 residues: CASSASGGSSYEQYF. The CDR3, as DNA: TGTGCCAGCAGCGCCTCCGGGGGGTCCTCCTACGAGCAGTACTTC.

The chain links TRBV6-2 or TRBV6-3 to TRBJ2-7; possible D gene TRBD2, 5 bases. This CDR3 comprises 17 residues. The germline CDR1 and CDR2 sequences are MNHEY and SVGEGT. V shed 0 bases and J shed 1 base, with 16 bases lying between them. The CDR3 DNA is TGTGCCAGCAGTTACTCGAATTGGGGTGAGGGATCCTACGAGCAGTACTTC. Amino acid sequence: CASSYSNWGEGSYEQYF.

The chain employs TRBV19 and TRBJ1-5; maybe TRBD1 (5 bases). This CDR3 contains 16 residues. V dropped 0 bases and J dropped 3 bases, with 12 bases sitting between them. Germline V lookup: CDR1 LNHDA, CDR2 SQIVND (reference sequence). CDR3 sequence reads: CASSIDGSGHNQPQHF. CDR3 DNA: TGTGCCAGTAGTATAGATGGATCAGGGCACAATCAGCCCCAGCATTTT.

The genes are TRBV6-5 and TRBJ1-1, with 7 bases matching TRBD1. CDR1 MNHEY and CDR2 SVGAGI come from the germline V gene. The CDR3 length is 14 residues. V lost 5 bases to trimming and J lost 5 bases; unmatched junction nucleotides: 8. The CDR3, as DNA: TGTGCCAGCAGTCCACGACAGGGATGGACTGAAGCTTTCTTT. This codes for CASSPRQGWTEAFF.